The 30 T cell receptor beta chains in this list originate from one sample, sequenced in a study of immune evolution from preneoplasia to lung adenocarcinoma. The table came from immunoSEQ multiplex PCR; TCRdb's copy has only in-frame clones and leaves some out. Among roughly 10,000 clones listed, 78% were seen once. The source material was FFPE minimally invasive lung adenocarcinoma tissue. All receptors derive from a person in their sixties or seventies with lung adenocarcinoma.

Note on this clone: An end of the junction does not agree with germline; a read error may underlie this. The V and J genes are TRBV7-7 and TRBJ2-2; 10 bases are a match to TRBD1. This CDR3 is built from 14 residues. Germline values: CDR1 SSHAT, CDR2 FNYEAQ (reference sequence). CDR3 in DNA: TGTGCTAGCAGCCCGGACAGGGGGACCGGGGAGCTGTTTTTT. Translated: CASSPDRGTGELFF. The variable domain in full, with the rest retrieved from reference TRBV7-7 and TRBJ2-2, is GAGVSQSPRYKVTKRGQDVTLRCDPISSHATLYWYQQALGQGPEFLTYFNYEAQPDKSGLPSDRFSAERPEGSISTLTIQRTEQRDSAMYRCASSPDRGTGELFFGEGSRLTVL.

This clone has a single count. The gene calls are TRBV19 and TRBJ2-7, with D perhaps TRBD1 or TRBD2 (5 bases each). This CDR3 is built from 14 residues. CDR1 and CDR2 (germline): LNHDA, SQIVND (reference sequence). V gave up 5 bases and J gave up 7 bases, with 18 bases separating them. CDR3 nucleotides: TGTGCCAGTAGTCGGGATGGGATGGCAGGGGAGCAGTACTTC. Protein product: CASSRDGMAGEQYF. The full variable domain, in which reference TRBV19 and TRBJ2-7 provide the parts outside the CDR3, is DGGITQSPKYLFRKEGQNVTLSCEQNLNHDAMYWYRQDPGQGLRLIYYSQIVNDFQKGDIAEGYSVSREKKESFPLTVTSAQKNPTAFYLCASSRDGMAGEQYFGPGTRLTVT.

This clone appeared a few times. The DNA of the CDR3 is TGTGCCAGTAGTATCCAGACAGGGGTAGCCGGGGAGCTGTTTTTT. It codes for CASSIQTGVAGELFF. The rearrangement uses TRBV19 and TRBJ2-2; 8 nucleotides line up with TRBD1. CDR1 is LNHDA, CDR2 SQIVND, per germline (reference sequence). This CDR3 comprises 15 residues. The V gene end was trimmed by 3 bases and the J gene end by 6 bases; junction bases not matched to a gene: 6.

This clone qualifies as medium-sized. The chain has TRBV18 and TRBJ2-7; D remains unclear. The CDR3 is 17 amino acids. The germline gives CDR1 KGHSH, CDR2 LQKENI. V was shortened by 3 bases and J by 0 bases, with 18 bases between the two germline ends. CDR3 nucleotide sequence: TGTGCCAGCTCACCCTTACCGATCCCAGCATCCTCCTACGAGCAGTACTTC. Translated, it gives CASSPLPIPASSYEQYF.

The chain carries TRBV10-3 and TRBJ1-3; D is perhaps TRBD1 (5 bases). CDR1 is ENHRY, CDR2 SYGVKD, per germline. This CDR3 comprises 15 residues. The ends were cut back, 9 bases at V and 0 bases at J, with 15 bases in the middle. The CDR3 sequence is CAIERDENSGNTIYF. The CDR3 DNA is TGTGCCATTGAGCGGGACGAGAACTCTGGAAACACCATATATTTT.

The chain has TRBV6-5 and TRBJ1-3; D unclear. The CDR3 spans 14 residues. V was clipped by 0 bases and J by 7 bases, with 10 bases between them. CDR1 is MNHEY, CDR2 SVGAGI, per germline. DNA for the CDR3: TGTGCCAGCAGTTACTCTGGGCTTCCCAACACCATATATTTT. It encodes CASSYSGLPNTIYF.

Only one count was recorded for this clone. The genes are TRBV9 and TRBJ2-2; perhaps TRBD1 as D (5 bases). Per germline, CDR1 SGDLS and CDR2 YYNGEE. V was cut by 0 bases and J by 1 base, with 7 bases left in between. The CDR3 loop spans 15 amino acids. DNA of the CDR3: TGTGCCAGCAGCGTAGCCCAGGGGAACACCGGGGAGCTGTTTTTT. Translating gives CASSVAQGNTGELFF.

V usage is TRBV5-1 and J usage is TRBJ1-1; maybe TRBD1 (6 bases). This CDR3 is 13 amino acids long. Per the germline V gene, CDR1 is SGHRS and CDR2 is YFSETQ. V was trimmed by 8 bases and J by 4 bases, leaving 15 bases between them. The CDR3 bases are TGCGCCAGTGGGGCCGAAGGGGGCACTGAAGCTTTCTTT. Translation gives CASGAEGGTEAFF.

J is TRBJ2-3 and V is TRBV19; 9 bases fit TRBD2. Germline values: CDR1 LNHDA, CDR2 SQIVND (reference sequence). CDR3 length equals 13 residues. With V trimmed by 4 bases and J by 11 bases, 7 bases remained unmatched. CDR3 in DNA: TGTGCCAGTAGTACTAGCGGGGTCAACATGCAGTATTTT. Its translation: CASSTSGVNMQYF. Combining the CDR3 with reference TRBV19 and TRBJ2-3 gives the whole variable domain DGGITQSPKYLFRKEGQNVTLSCEQNLNHDAMYWYRQDPGQGLRLIYYSQIVNDFQKGDIAEGYSVSREKKESFPLTVTSAQKNPTAFYLCASSTSGVNMQYFGPGTRLTVL.

V gene TRBV5-1 combines with J gene TRBJ2-5; D unresolved. Germline loops: CDR1 SGHRS, CDR2 YFSETQ. V dropped 2 bases and J dropped 3 bases, with 2 bases sitting between them. The CDR3 has 11 residues. The CDR3 is CASSLEETQYF. As DNA, the CDR3 is TGCGCCAGCAGCTTAGAAGAGACCCAGTACTTC.

CDR3 sequence (DNA): TGTGCCAGCAGCCCTAGCCTGGGGGGACTCTATGGCTACACCTTC. It yields the protein CASSPSLGGLYGYTF. The gene calls are TRBV11-3 and TRBJ1-2; perhaps TRBD1 as D (5 bases). This CDR3 has 15 residues. Looked up from germline, CDR1 is SGHNT and CDR2 is YENEEA. V lost 5 bases and J 4 bases, leaving 17 bases between the germline ends.

The chain is built from TRBV10-3 and TRBJ1-1; 12 bases line up with TRBD1. The germline gives CDR1 ENHRY, CDR2 SYGVKD. Germline trimming cut 10 bases from V and 4 bases from J; bases unmatched to any gene: 19. This CDR3 comprises 18 residues. The CDR3 protein is CASRGLTGTGGRGTEAFF. CDR3 DNA sequence: TGTGCCAGCAGGGGGCTTACCGGGACAGGGGGCCGGGGCACTGAAGCTTTCTTT.

The J gene is TRBJ2-7, the V gene TRBV11-2; D unresolved. Germline CDR1 and CDR2: SGHAT and FQNNGV. V was pared by 3 bases and J by 2 bases, with 11 bases between. The CDR3 has 14 residues. The CDR3 loop reads CASSFSDEAYEQYF. In DNA, the CDR3 is TGTGCCAGCAGCTTCTCGGACGAGGCCTACGAGCAGTACTTC.

The rearrangement links TRBV13 to TRBJ1-2; the D is unclear. V lost 0 bases and J lost 5, with 4 bases in between. This CDR3 has 12 amino acids. CDR1 PRHDT and CDR2 FYEKMQ come from the germline V gene (reference sequence). The CDR3 DNA sequence: TGTGCCAGCAGCTTAGGAGGATATGGCTACACCTTC. Its protein is CASSLGGYGYTF.

This chain links TRBV18 with TRBJ2-7; 7 bases match TRBD1. The V and J ends lost 3 bases and 4 bases, in that order; junction bases with no gene match: 3. CDR3 length equals 13 residues. Germline V gives CDR1 KGHSH, CDR2 LQKENI. The CDR3 protein is CASSPGTEYEQYF. CDR3 DNA: TGTGCCAGCTCACCGGGGACAGAGTACGAGCAGTACTTC.

This clone was picked up one time. The V and J genes are TRBV7-6 and TRBJ1-5; 8 bases are a match to TRBD1. The V gene's germline CDR1 is SGHVS and CDR2 FNYEAQ. CDR3 length equals 14 residues. The J segment lost 11 bases and the V segment lost 1 base, leaving 7 bases of the junction unmatched. This CDR3 reads CASSLDAGGTAQHF. Written as DNA, the CDR3 is TGTGCCAGCAGCTTAGATGCAGGGGGCACGGCCCAGCATTTT.

A few counts support this clone. V usage is TRBV20-1 and J usage is TRBJ1-1; D not resolved. The CDR3 loop spans 11 amino acids. Trimming left V 1 base short and J 5 bases short, with 5 bases between. Germline CDR1 is DFQATT and CDR2 is SNEGSKA (reference sequence). The CDR3 coding sequence is TGCAGTGCTAGAGGGAAGACTGAAGCTTTCTTT. Translating gives CSARGKTEAFF.

This rearrangement joins TRBV18 to TRBJ2-3, with 7 bases aligning to TRBD2. Germline V gene sequence: CDR1 KGHSH, CDR2 LQKENI. Trimming removed 5 bases from V and 1 base from J; junction bases left unmatched: 18. This CDR3 comprises 19 residues. CDR3 residues: CASSIRTGGSPRGTDTQYF. The CDR3 DNA is TGTGCCAGCTCAATACGGACGGGCGGGAGTCCCAGGGGCACAGATACGCAGTATTTT.

In DNA, the CDR3 is TGTGCCAGCAGTGGTGGGGAGACCCAGTACTTC. Translating gives CASSGGETQYF. The chain joins TRBV25-1 to TRBJ2-5, with no clear D. The CDR3 is 11 amino acids. Trimming removed 4 bases at V and 5 bases at J, with 5 bases between. The V gene's germline CDR1 is MGHDK and CDR2 SYGVNS.

The chain couples TRBV27 to TRBJ1-1; D gene unclear. Germline V gene lookup returns CDR1 MNHEY and CDR2 SMNVEV (reference sequence). V was trimmed by 3 bases and J by 3 bases, leaving 8 bases between them. CDR3 length equals 13 residues. The CDR3 loop reads CASSFQTYTEAFF. The CDR3 nucleotides read TGTGCCAGCAGTTTTCAGACCTACACTGAAGCTTTCTTT.

By sample fraction, this clone is medium-sized (0.01 to 0.1%). The chain employs TRBV5-1 and TRBJ2-7, with D perhaps given as TRBD1 or TRBD2 (5 bases each). Trimming stripped 3 bases from V and 2 bases from J, with 9 bases between. Germline V gives CDR1 SGHRS, CDR2 YFSETQ. The CDR3 sequence is 13 residues long. The CDR3 coding sequence is TGCGCCAGCAGCTGGGACGGAACCTACGAGCAGTACTTC. Its protein product is CASSWDGTYEQYF.

The chain recombines TRBV6-1 with TRBJ1-6, with 9 bases matching TRBD1. The CDR3 contains 15 residues. V was clipped by 6 bases and J by 8 bases; unmatched bases: 8. Per germline, CDR1 MNHNS and CDR2 SASEGT. The CDR3 DNA sequence: TGTGCCAGCAGCAGCCTGGGACAGGGTGATTCACCCCTCCACTTT. Translated: CASSSLGQGDSPLHF.

Only a few counts were recorded for this clone. The chain joins TRBV5-3 to TRBJ2-3; D is possibly TRBD1 (5 bases). TRBV5-3 is labeled an ORF, and its function is uncertain. CDR3 length: 14 residues. Trimming cost V 6 bases and J 0 bases, with 11 bases left between them. CDR3 nucleotides: TGTGCCAGAACCGAACCAGGGAGCACAGATACGCAGTATTTT. It codes for CARTEPGSTDTQYF.

This rearrangement joins TRBV5-4 to TRBJ2-1, with D possibly being TRBD1 (6 bases). Germline values: CDR1 SGHNT, CDR2 YYREEE (reference sequence). This CDR3 is 13 amino acids long. V was cut by 4 bases and J by 13 bases, with 18 bases left in between. Here the CDR3 reads CASSPQRTAPQFF. The CDR3 DNA is TGTGCCAGCAGCCCACAACGGACAGCCCCTCAGTTCTTC.

V gene TRBV7-2 combines with J gene TRBJ2-7; D may be TRBD1 (5 bases). The germline V gene has CDR1 SGHTA and CDR2 FQGNSA. V lost 5 bases, J lost 3 bases, and 14 bases lay in between. The CDR3 extends over 14 amino acids. The CDR3 is CASSPRQYHYEQYF. Written as DNA, the CDR3 is TGTGCCAGCAGCCCCCGACAGTACCACTACGAGCAGTACTTC.

This chain joins TRBV2 and TRBJ2-5, with D hard to call. The ends were cut back, 4 bases at V and 5 bases at J, with 14 bases in the middle. CDR1 and CDR2 (germline): SNHLY, FYNNEI. The CDR3 extends over 14 amino acids. The CDR3 nucleotides are TGTGCCAGCAGTGCGGGCCTAGGAGTCGAGACCCAGTACTTC. Translating it yields CASSAGLGVETQYF.

As for this clone: Other DNA sequences from this sample encode an identical CDR3 as well. This chain joins TRBV28 and TRBJ1-1; D gene unclear. This CDR3 comprises 16 residues. With 4 bases removed from V and 2 bases from J, the gap between germline ends came to 17 bases. The germline V gene has CDR1 MDHEN and CDR2 SYDVKM. CDR3 loop: CASSSPFWWRNTEAFF. Written as DNA, the CDR3 is TGTGCCAGCAGTTCGCCATTCTGGTGGCGAAACACTGAAGCTTTCTTT.

J is TRBJ2-1 and V is TRBV28, with D perhaps matching TRBD2 (5 bases). The CDR3 runs to 12 residues. V dropped 5 bases and J dropped 8 bases, with 10 bases sitting between them. Germline loops: CDR1 MDHEN, CDR2 SYDVKM. The CDR3 loop reads CASSDYGDEQFF. Here the CDR3 DNA reads TGTGCCAGCAGTGACTACGGCGATGAGCAGTTCTTC.

This clone was seen only a few times. The CDR3 DNA sequence: TGTGCCTGGAGTAGCGGAGGGAGGGACACCGGGGAGCTGTTTTTT. It encodes CAWSSGGRDTGELFF. The chain employs TRBV30 and TRBJ2-2, with TRBD2 matching 7 bases. The germline gives CDR1 GTSNPN, CDR2 SVGIG (reference sequence). The junction had 6 bases not matched to a gene; V was cut back by 2 bases and J by 3 bases. The CDR3 runs 15 residues.

The chain couples TRBV7-8 to TRBJ2-7; 9 positions match TRBD2. Germline values: CDR1 SGHVS, CDR2 FQNEAQ. J was trimmed by 0 bases and V by 6 bases; bases with no gene match: 3. The CDR3 sequence is 14 residues long. This chain's CDR3 is CASSPSGISYEQYF. As DNA, the CDR3 is TGTGCCAGCAGTCCTAGCGGGATCTCCTACGAGCAGTACTTC.